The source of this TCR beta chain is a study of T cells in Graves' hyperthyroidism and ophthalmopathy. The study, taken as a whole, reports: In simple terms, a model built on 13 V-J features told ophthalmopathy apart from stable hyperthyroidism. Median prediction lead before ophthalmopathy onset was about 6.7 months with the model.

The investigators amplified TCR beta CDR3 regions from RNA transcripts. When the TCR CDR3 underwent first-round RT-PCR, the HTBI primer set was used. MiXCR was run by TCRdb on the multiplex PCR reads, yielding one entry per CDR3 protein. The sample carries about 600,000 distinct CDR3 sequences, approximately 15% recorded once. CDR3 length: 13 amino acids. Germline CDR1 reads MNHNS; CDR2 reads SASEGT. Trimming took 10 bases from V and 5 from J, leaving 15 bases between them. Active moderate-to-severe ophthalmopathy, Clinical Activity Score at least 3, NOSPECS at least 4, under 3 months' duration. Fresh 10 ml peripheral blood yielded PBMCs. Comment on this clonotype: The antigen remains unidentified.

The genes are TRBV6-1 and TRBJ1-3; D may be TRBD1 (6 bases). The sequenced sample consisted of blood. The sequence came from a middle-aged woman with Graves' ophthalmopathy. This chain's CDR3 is CATRGQGRNTIYF. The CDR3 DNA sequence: TGTGCCACCCGGGGGCAGGGTAGAAACACCATATATTTT.